The 13 T cell receptor beta chains given below trace back to one sample, sequenced in a study of T cell repertoires in cytomegalovirus infection. One entry per CDR3 protein, called by TCRdb with MiXCR from the reads. This repertoire shows some 800,000 distinct CDR3 sequences, approximately 30% found once; its top ten account for roughly 12%. No cognate antigen is known for these TCRs. The material sequenced was cultured CD8+ T cells from PBMCs, taken from culture after CMV antigen stimulation. The source of these receptors is a human donor in good health (CMV status not recorded). Some clones in this sample may be carry-over from other donors' samples.

The chain couples TRBV6-5 to TRBJ2-1; 13 bases map to TRBD2. This CDR3 region has 15 residues. Germline V gene data show CDR1 as MNHEY and CDR2 as SVGAGI. The V and J ends lost 10 bases and 7 bases, in that order; junction bases with no gene match: 10. The CDR3 here is CANRLLAGGQNEQFF. The CDR3, as DNA: TGTGCCAACAGACTACTAGCGGGGGGGCAAAATGAGCAGTTCTTC.

In its sample, this clonotype was seen a few times. The genes are TRBV20-1 and TRBJ2-7; D is uncertain. Germline V CDR1 and CDR2: DFQATT, SNEGSKA (reference sequence). V was trimmed by 2 bases and J by 0 bases, leaving 14 bases between them. This CDR3 has 15 residues. In DNA form, the CDR3 reads TGCAGTGCTAGACGAGCCGGGCCCAGCTCCTACGAGCAGTACTTC. Encoded protein: CSARRAGPSSYEQYF.

This clonotype was seen a few times. Germline is not matched at one junction end, which may reflect a read error. The chain links TRBV7-6 to TRBJ2-4, with TRBD2 identical over 9 bases. CDR3 length: 16 amino acids. The V gene's germline CDR1 is SGHVS and CDR2 FNYEAQ. The CDR3 here is CASSSHAGGGENIQYF. The DNA of the CDR3 is TGTGCTAGCAGCTCCCATGCGGGGGGGGGAGAAAACATTCAGTACTTC.

About this clonotype: A much larger clone sits a single nucleotide away, making a read error possible. The rearrangement uses TRBV12-3 or TRBV12-4 and TRBJ2-3; D perhaps matches TRBD1 (6 bases). V lost 6 bases and J lost 3, with 16 bases in between. This CDR3 has 15 residues. The CDR3, as DNA: TGTGCCAGCAGGACCGGGATAGGGGGAACAGATACGCAGTATTTT. As protein: CASRTGIGGTDTQYF.

The J gene is TRBJ1-1, the V gene TRBV7-6; 8 nucleotides align to TRBD1. The CDR3 is 13 amino acids. The junction had 7 bases not matched to a gene; V was cut back by 5 bases and J by 8 bases. CDR1 is SGHVS, CDR2 FNYEAQ, per germline. Here the CDR3 DNA reads TGTGCCAGCAGCACTCGACAGGGGAGAGAAGCTTTCTTT. Translated: CASSTRQGREAFF.

J is TRBJ2-3 and V is TRBV19, with D uncertain. The V end was cut by 8 bases, the J end by 0 bases, with 18 bases between. Germline CDR1 and CDR2: LNHDA and SQIVND (reference sequence). The CDR3 extends over 16 amino acids. CDR3 in amino acids: CASGPGFSSSTDTQYF. CDR3 bases: TGTGCCAGTGGTCCCGGTTTCTCATCTAGCACAGATACGCAGTATTTT.

In this sample, this clonotype turned up many times. The junction and the germline gene differ at one end; a read error may be behind it. The chain links TRBV7-7 to TRBJ2-1; TRBD2 matches 10 bases. The CDR3 is made up of 16 amino acids. Germline V gene data show CDR1 as SSHAT and CDR2 as FNYEAQ (reference sequence). The DNA of the CDR3 is TGTGCTAGCAGCGCCTACCTAGCGGGGGTAGGGAATGAGCAGTTCTTC. This gives the protein CASSAYLAGVGNEQFF.

This clonotype occurred a few times. The V call is TRBV27, the J call TRBJ1-6, with a possible D match to TRBD1 (6 bases). The V end lost 2 bases, the J end lost 6 bases, and 8 bases lay between the germline ends. CDR1 MNHEY and CDR2 SMNVEV come from the germline V gene (reference sequence). The CDR3 runs 14 residues. CDR3 sequence: CASSLQDSNSPLHF. The CDR3 DNA follows: TGTGCCAGCAGTTTACAGGACAGTAATTCACCCCTCCACTTT.

The V gene is TRBV7-9, the J gene TRBJ1-2; no reliable D call. Germline V gives CDR1 SEHNR, CDR2 FQNEAQ (reference sequence). CDR3 length: 12 residues. With 3 bases removed from V and 8 bases from J, the gap between germline ends came to 10 bases. CDR3 residues: CASSFGVEGYTF. CDR3 DNA sequence: TGTGCCAGCAGCTTCGGGGTAGAGGGCTACACCTTC.

J is TRBJ1-1 and V is TRBV11-2, with 12 bases identical to TRBD1. The junction had 13 bases not matched to a gene; V was cut back by 1 base and J by 4 bases. Per the germline V gene, CDR1 is SGHAT and CDR2 is FQNNGV. This CDR3 spans 19 amino acids. The CDR3 region is CASSLVLIGDRGRSTEAFF. Here the CDR3 DNA reads TGTGCCAGCAGCTTAGTATTAATAGGGGACAGGGGGCGAAGCACTGAAGCTTTCTTT.

CDR3 amino acids: CASSQVNYEQYF. For the CDR3, the DNA is TGTGCCAGCAGCCAAGTAAACTACGAGCAGTACTTC. The chain joins TRBV3-1 to TRBJ2-7, with D uncertain. The germline gives CDR1 LGHDT, CDR2 YNNKEL (reference sequence). Trimming cost V 1 base and J 3 bases, with 4 bases left between them. CDR3 length: 12 residues.

Only a few counts were recorded for this clonotype. The chain is built from TRBV6-1 and TRBJ1-4, with D possibly matching TRBD1 (6 bases). This CDR3 comprises 16 residues. The V and J ends lost 6 bases and 7 bases respectively, with 21 bases between them. Germline values: CDR1 MNHNS, CDR2 SASEGT. The CDR3 DNA sequence: TGTGCCAGCAGACGGGCCGACATAGGGACATTTGAAAAACTGTTTTTT. Protein product: CASRRADIGTFEKLFF.

The chain uses TRBV14 and TRBJ2-7; D not certain. Per germline, CDR1 SGHDN and CDR2 FVKESK. CDR3 length: 12 residues. V was cut by 8 bases and J by 2 bases, with 10 bases left in between. CDR3 nucleotide sequence: TGTGCCAGCGTTAAGGGCGCCTACGAGCAGTACTTC. This codes for CASVKGAYEQYF. The full variable domain, completed using reference TRBV14 and TRBJ2-7, is EAGVTQFPSHSVIEKGQTVTLRCDPISGHDNLYWYRRVMGKEIKFLLHFVKESKQDESGMPNNRFLAERTGGTYSTLKVQPAELEDSGVYFCASVKGAYEQYFGPGTRLTVT.